The 9 T cell receptor beta chains below all came from one sample that was sequenced in a study of blood T cells in healthy people across ages. Primers used in a second PCR of roughly 6 to 12 cycles were a sample-barcoded 5' primer and a J-beta primer mix. TCRdb re-called the 5' RACE reads with MiXCR, one entry per CDR3 protein. Among about a million distinct CDR3 sequences, roughly 50% were seen once, and the ten largest hold 20% to 25%. The sequenced sample consisted of blood. The receptors here all came from a woman aged 55-69 years in good health.

V is TRBV6-2 or TRBV6-3 and J is TRBJ1-1; D is unclear. The ends were cut back, 2 bases at V and 1 base at J, with 5 bases in the middle. CDR3 size: 13 residues. Looked up from germline, CDR1 is MNHEY and CDR2 is SVGEGT. The DNA for the CDR3 is TGTGCCAGCAGTTACCTGACGAACACTGAAGCTTTCTTT. This translates into CASSYLTNTEAFF.

A remark on this clonotype: A junction end diverges from the germline sequence, so it may reflect a read error. The chain links TRBV5-1 to TRBJ2-5; 9 nucleotides match TRBD2. CDR1 SGHRS and CDR2 YFSETQ come from the germline V gene. The CDR3 consists of 15 residues. Here the CDR3 reads CAGSLLAGDRETQYF. Written as DNA, the CDR3 is TGCGCCGGCAGCTTGTTAGCGGGAGATCGAGAGACCCAGTACTTC.

V usage is TRBV29-1 and J usage is TRBJ2-3; 7 bases agree with TRBD2. CDR1 SQVTM and CDR2 ANQGSEA come from the germline V gene. The CDR3 contains 14 residues. V lost 7 bases and J lost 4; bases outside the gene matches: 11. CDR3 nucleotide sequence: TGCAGCGCCCTCAACCGGGGAGGGTCAGATACGCAGTATTTT. As protein: CSALNRGGSDTQYF.

The chain links TRBV7-8 to TRBJ2-3; tentatively, D is TRBD1 (6 bases). The CDR3 is made up of 15 amino acids. Trimming removed 4 bases from V and 2 bases from J, with 13 bases in between. The V gene's germline CDR1 is SGHVS and CDR2 FQNEAQ. The DNA of the CDR3 is TGTGCCAGCAGCTCCGGACAGCCCAACACAGATACGCAGTATTTT. Its protein is CASSSGQPNTDTQYF.

This clonotype appeared a few times. This chain connects TRBV7-9 to TRBJ2-3; D remains unclear. V gave up 5 bases and J gave up 2 bases, with 17 bases separating them. The length of the CDR3 is 16 residues. Germline V gene sequence: CDR1 SEHNR, CDR2 FQNEAQ (reference sequence). CDR3 nucleotide sequence: TGTGCCAGCAGCCCCGGAATCGGTTCAGTCACAGATACGCAGTATTTT. This sequence encodes CASSPGIGSVTDTQYF.

The chain has TRBV19 and TRBJ2-4; no firm D call. Near its end, the DNA agrees better with TRBJ2-7, so the J call may be wrong. Germline CDR1 LNHDA, CDR2 SQIVND (reference sequence). The CDR3 is 16 amino acids. DNA for the CDR3: TGTGCCAGTAGTATAGAGTCCAGTCTTCCTTACTACGAGCAGTACTTC. Translated: CASSIESSLPYYEQYF.

The chain combines TRBV7-2 with TRBJ2-7; perhaps TRBD2 as D (6 bases). Deletions cut 7 bases from V and 3 bases from J, with 16 bases between. CDR3 length equals 14 residues. Germline loops: CDR1 SGHTA, CDR2 FQGNSA. The CDR3 bases are TGTGCCAGCAACCGCGGGACGGGGATCTACGAGCAGTACTTC. Its protein product is CASNRGTGIYEQYF.

This clonotype was found a few times. J is TRBJ2-7 and V is TRBV29-1; 8 bases fit TRBD2. The junction had 18 bases not matched to a gene; V was cut back by 6 bases and J by 8 bases. This CDR3 contains 15 residues. Germline CDR1 is SQVTM and CDR2 is ANQGSEA. In DNA, the CDR3 is TGCAGCGTCAGGGGAGCGGGAGTTGATACTGGGCAGCAGTACTTC. This sequence encodes CSVRGAGVDTGQQYF.

This sequence joins TRBV5-1 and TRBJ2-7; D is ambiguous. The length of the CDR3 is 12 residues. The V gene lost 0 bases and the J gene lost 7 bases, with 8 bases spanning the gap. The V gene's germline CDR1 is SGHRS and CDR2 YFSETQ. CDR3 loop: CASSLEYDEQYF. In DNA, the CDR3 is TGCGCCAGCAGCTTGGAGTACGATGAGCAGTACTTC.